This TCR beta chain was captured in a study of cytomegalovirus exposure and HLA in healthy donors. The study, taken as a whole, reports: CMV serostatus alone was available as immune exposure information.

Germline-derived CDR1 and CDR2 are SEHNR and FQNEAQ (reference sequence). The CDR3 has 16 residues. In regard to this clone: Its antigen is unknown. Mismatch with germline at one junction end may stem from a read error.

Researchers ran the PCR with 60 Vbeta and 13 Jbeta primers. Here immunoSEQ multiplex PCR was the method, and the copy in TCRdb shows in-frame clones only, minus some. The sample includes 95,000 to 150,000 clones, approximately 80% of them seen just once. The V gene is TRBV7-9, the J gene TRBJ1-5; D not resolved. This clonotype was obtained from a man between 45 and 60 years old in good health and CMV-seronegative. Specimen: PBMCs. The CDR3 bases are TGTTCCAGCAGCTTAGAGGTCGGGGTTGGCAATCAGCCCCAGCATTTT. Translating it yields CSSSLEVGVGNQPQHF.